The sequence of this T cell receptor (beta chain) was determined in a study of immune heterogeneity within non-small cell lung tumors. Multiplex PCR with 32 V and 13 J primers amplified TCR beta CDR3. Via MiXCR, TCRdb re-called the multiplex PCR reads, giving one row per CDR3 protein. The sample records some 11,000 distinct CDR3 sequences, approximately 21% being singletons. This clonotype was found many times. The antigen is unknown. TCRs were amplified from roughly 600 ng gDNA of bulk tumor per sample. Far-apart biopsies, several per primary tumor, were taken during surgery. Surgery that was curative in intent was performed on patients with untreated, newly diagnosed non-small cell lung cancer. Germline-derived CDR1 and CDR2 are SGDLS and YYNGEE. The CDR3 consists of 15 residues. V gave up 2 bases and J gave up 9 bases, with 18 bases separating them. Study-wide findings and caveats: Alongside site-unique high-frequency clones, identical dominant CDR3 beta clonotypes recurred across tumor sites within a patient.

This TCR came from a man in his sixties with non-small cell lung cancer. The rearrangement joins TRBV9 to TRBJ2-1; maybe TRBD2 (6 bases). Material for sequencing was lung tumor tissue. This chain's CDR3 is CASSVLATKGGEQFF. The CDR3 DNA reads as TGTGCCAGCAGCGTTCTAGCGACTAAGGGAGGTGAGCAGTTCTTC.